This passage covers 6 T cell receptor beta chains from one sample sequenced in a study of response to subunit inactivated influenza vaccine. MiXCR, run by TCRdb on the RT-PCR reads, gives a single entry per CDR3 protein. The sample shows roughly 790,000 distinct CDR3 sequences, roughly 20% of them seen only once. Sequenced material: PBMCs from blood, taken about 5 days after vaccination. The source of these receptors is a man aged 50-60 years who received an inactivated influenza vaccine.

The gene calls are TRBV7-2 and TRBJ2-7; D gene uncertain. With 3 bases removed from V and 7 bases from J, the gap between germline ends came to 16 bases. The CDR3 spans 14 residues. Looked up from germline, CDR1 is SGHTA and CDR2 is FQGNSA. This CDR3 is CASSFRAYGVEQYF. The DNA of the CDR3 is TGTGCCAGCAGCTTCCGGGCCTACGGCGTGGAGCAGTACTTC.

This clonotype has just a few counts. This rearrangement joins TRBV9 to TRBJ2-1, with 8 bases fitting TRBD2. The CDR3 extends over 16 amino acids. Germline CDR1 reads SGDLS; CDR2 reads YYNGEE. Trimming cost V 1 base and J 0 bases; bases outside gene matches: 3. In DNA form, the CDR3 reads TGTGCCAGCAGCGTAAGAGGGACTAGCTCCTACAATGAGCAGTTCTTC. Translation: CASSVRGTSSYNEQFF. Filled out from reference TRBV9 and TRBJ2-1, the complete variable domain reads DSGVTQTPKHLITATGQRVTLRCSPRSGDLSVYWYQQSLDQGLQFLIQYYNGEERAKGNILERFSAQQFPDLHSELNLSSLELGDSALYFCASSVRGTSSYNEQFFGPGTRLTVL.

This clonotype has only a few counts. The genes are TRBV27 and TRBJ2-7; TRBD1 might be the D (5 bases). Trimming shortened V by 3 bases and J by 3 bases, and 12 bases separated the two germline ends. Germline CDR1 MNHEY, CDR2 SMNVEV (reference sequence). The CDR3 runs to 14 residues. CDR3 DNA sequence: TGTGCCAGCAGTTTCTTCCGTAGGGGCTACGAGCAGTACTTC. Protein product: CASSFFRRGYEQYF.

The V call is TRBV4-3, the J call TRBJ2-3; 9 positions match TRBD1. The CDR3 has 16 amino acids. Trimming at V came to 6 bases and at J to 2 bases, leaving 9 bases not matched to a gene. Germline CDR1 reads LGHNA; CDR2 reads YSLEER. In DNA form, the CDR3 reads TGCGCCAGCAGGCATATGACAGGGGGGGTCACAGATACGCAGTATTTT. Translating it yields CASRHMTGGVTDTQYF.

The chain is built from TRBV12-3 or TRBV12-4 and TRBJ1-3; D remains ambiguous. The CDR3 runs 15 residues. Trimming removed 5 bases at V and 0 bases at J, with 11 bases between. The CDR3 sequence is CASSTGPISGNTIYF. The CDR3, as DNA: TGTGCCAGCAGTACCGGACCGATCTCTGGAAACACCATATATTTT.

This clonotype showed up just a few times. The chain carries TRBV7-2 and TRBJ2-1; 8 nucleotides match TRBD2. The CDR3 sequence is 15 residues long. CDR1 and CDR2 (germline): SGHTA, FQGNSA. V lost 3 bases to trimming and J lost 4 bases; unmatched junction nucleotides: 5. CDR3 bases: TGTGCCAGCAGCTTCTCGGGACTAGAATACAATGAGCAGTTCTTC. This codes for CASSFSGLEYNEQFF. Together with reference TRBV7-2 and TRBJ2-1, the CDR3 gives the full variable domain: GAGVSQSPSNKVTEKGKDVELRCDPISGHTALYWYRQSLGQGLEFLIYFQGNSAPDKSGLPSDRFSAERTGGSVSTLTIQRTQQEDSAVYLCASSFSGLEYNEQFFGPGTRLTVL.